This T cell receptor (beta chain) was observed in a study of blood T cell repertoires in COVID-19. Across the study: The origin of the acute and convalescent COVID-19 samples was the United States, Italy and Spain. In each case, the material was cDNA or gDNA derived from T cells, B-cell-depleted T cells, or PBMCs.

Under the authors' procedure: Reference gene primer amplification in the assay estimated nucleated cell counts. Profiled with immunoSEQ multiplex PCR; TCRdb holds only in-frame clones, not every one. V, J and clone size reflect that table, while D and trimming were determined from the DNA. Of a few hundred thousand clones in the sample, over 85% are singletons; the top ten hold 2.9%. Notes on this clone: A junction end diverges from the germline sequence, so it may reflect a read error.

Enrollees, about 18 to 95 years old, lived in fewer than 25 US areas. The CDR3 contains 11 residues. The germline gives CDR1 SNHLY, CDR2 FYNNEI. The V and J genes are TRBV2 and TRBJ1-1; D unresolved. The clonotype originates from a woman aged 50 to 60 who had been exposed to COVID-19. The sample consisted of PBMCs or T cells enriched from blood (not recorded which). The CDR3 sequence is CASSVRAEAFF. CDR3 DNA sequence: TGTGCCAGCAGTGTGAGGGCTGAGGCTTTCTTT.